The T cell receptor (beta chain) described here comes from a study of T-cell reconstitution after alpha-beta-depleted transplantation in children. The TCRbeta library incorporated unique molecular identifiers. MiXCR, applied by TCRdb to the PCR reads, yields one record per CDR3 protein. This sample has around 600,000 distinct CDR3 sequences, with roughly a tenth found just once. The CDR3 length is 15 residues. V shed 0 bases and J shed 3 bases, with 9 bases lying between them. CDR1 and CDR2 (germline): SGHRS, YFSETQ. This sequence was found in a human donor who donated a stem cell graft to a child with acute myeloid leukemia. Here the sequenced sample was PBMCs from the stem cell graft donor, taken from the stem cell graft. The chain recombines TRBV5-1 with TRBJ2-2; D gene unclear. The CDR3: CASSLALTDTGELFF. For the CDR3, the DNA is TGCGCCAGCAGCTTGGCCCTCACAGACACCGGGGAGCTGTTTTTT.